This TCR beta chain was identified in a study of radiation and T cells in renal cell carcinoma. The method was immunoSEQ multiplex PCR; TCRdb's version includes in-frame clones alone and lacks a portion of them. The repertoire holds around 94,000 clones, around 81% seen once, with roughly a tenth in the top ten. The time point: blood 4 weeks post-SBRT, at nephrectomy. As for treatment: 15 Gy SBRT to primary tumor, nephrectomy 4 weeks later. Nephrectomy followed 15 Gy stereotactic body radiation by 4 weeks. CDR3 length: 14 residues. Germline CDR1 and CDR2: LNHDA and SQIVND (reference sequence). Trimming pared 5 bases from V and 2 bases from J, leaving 10 bases between.

The source of this sequence is a middle-aged man with renal cell carcinoma. The sample here was blood, taken from a patient whose treatment included radiotherapy and nephrectomy. The chain employs TRBV19 and TRBJ1-5; a weak D match, TRBD1 (5 bases). This chain's CDR3 is CASSGQGGNQPQHF. For the CDR3, the DNA is TGTGCCAGTAGTGGGCAGGGCGGCAATCAGCCCCAGCATTTT.